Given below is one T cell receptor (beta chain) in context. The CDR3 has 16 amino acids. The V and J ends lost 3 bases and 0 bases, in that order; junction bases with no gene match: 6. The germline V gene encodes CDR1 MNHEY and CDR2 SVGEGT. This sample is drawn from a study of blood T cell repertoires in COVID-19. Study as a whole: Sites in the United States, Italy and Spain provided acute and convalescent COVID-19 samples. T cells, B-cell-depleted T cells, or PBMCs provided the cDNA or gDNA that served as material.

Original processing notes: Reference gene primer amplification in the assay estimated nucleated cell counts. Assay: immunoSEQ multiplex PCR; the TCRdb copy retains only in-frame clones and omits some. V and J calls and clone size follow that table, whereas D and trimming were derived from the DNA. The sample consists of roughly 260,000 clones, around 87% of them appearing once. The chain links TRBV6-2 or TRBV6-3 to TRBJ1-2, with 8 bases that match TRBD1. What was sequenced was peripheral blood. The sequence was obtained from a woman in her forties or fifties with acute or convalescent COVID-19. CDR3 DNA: TGTGCCAGCAGTTATGGACAGGGCCCAACTAACTATGGCTACACCTTC. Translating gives CASSYGQGPTNYGYTF.